The 20 T cell receptor beta chains below were found in one sample sequenced in a study of early T cells in non-severe SARS-CoV-2 infection. TCRdb fed the 5' RACE reads into MiXCR, producing one record per CDR3 protein. The sample has about 97,000 distinct CDR3 sequences; 9.5% to 12% are singletons. The sequencing here drew on whole blood, taken at baseline. These receptors were collected from an adult who was a healthcare worker with PCR-confirmed SARS-CoV-2 infection or an uninfected control (not recorded which).

The rearrangement links TRBV18 to TRBJ2-1, with TRBD2 identical over 9 bases. The length of the CDR3 is 16 residues. CDR1 and CDR2 from the germline V gene are KGHSH and LQKENI. Unmatched junction bases numbered 10, after V lost 2 bases and J lost 8 bases. CDR3 region: CASSPGGGGAIHEQFF. The CDR3 DNA reads TGTGCCAGCTCACCAGGTGGCGGGGGGGCTATCCATGAGCAGTTCTTC.

The chain joins TRBV11-2 to TRBJ1-4, with unresolved D. Germline assignment: CDR1 SGHAT and CDR2 FQNNGV. Trimming stripped 5 bases from V and 7 bases from J, with 11 bases between. The CDR3 totals 13 residues. The CDR3 DNA reads TGTGCCAGCAGCCGAGGAGTGGGTGAAAAACTGTTTTTT. Protein: CASSRGVGEKLFF.

The rearrangement links TRBV19 to TRBJ2-2; the match to TRBD1 covers 7 bases. The trim removed 5 bases at V and 3 bases at J, leaving 3 bases unmatched. The germline gives CDR1 LNHDA, CDR2 SQIVND (reference sequence). The CDR3 extends over 14 amino acids. The CDR3 DNA reads TGTGCCAGTAGTGGGGACAGCGACACCGGGGAGCTGTTTTTT. Protein product: CASSGDSDTGELFF. Full variable domain (remainder filled in from reference TRBV19 and TRBJ2-2): DGGITQSPKYLFRKEGQNVTLSCEQNLNHDAMYWYRQDPGQGLRLIYYSQIVNDFQKGDIAEGYSVSREKKESFPLTVTSAQKNPTAFYLCASSGDSDTGELFFGEGSRLTVL.

Only a few counts were recorded for this clonotype. The genes are TRBV12-3 or TRBV12-4 and TRBJ1-3; TRBD1 is a possible D gene (5 bases). This CDR3 is built from 17 residues. The V end was cut by 3 bases, the J end by 0 bases, with 15 bases between. The CDR3 reads CASSFTGDEGSGNTIYF. CDR3 nucleotide sequence: TGTGCCAGCAGTTTCACCGGGGACGAGGGCTCTGGAAACACCATATATTTT.

This clonotype was picked up a small number of times. DNA of the CDR3: TGTGCCAGCAGCCTGACAGGGAGAACGACCTACGAGCAGTACTTC. Its protein product is CASSLTGRTTYEQYF. This chain links TRBV9 with TRBJ2-7; TRBD1 matches 7 bases. The germline gives CDR1 SGDLS, CDR2 YYNGEE. The CDR3 has 15 amino acids. J gave up 2 bases and V 4 bases, and 9 bases lay outside the gene matches.

This clonotype was counted a few times. The chain has TRBV20-1 and TRBJ1-4; 8 positions agree with TRBD1. The V gene's germline CDR1 is DFQATT and CDR2 SNEGSKA (reference sequence). V shed 0 bases, J shed 3 bases, and the junction held 3 bases outside the gene matches. The CDR3 contains 15 residues. The CDR3 DNA reads as TGCAGTGCTAGAGATAACAGGGGGGCTAATGAAAAACTGTTTTTT. This sequence encodes CSARDNRGANEKLFF.

This chain joins TRBV4-3 and TRBJ2-3, with 8 bases matching TRBD2. Trimming took 4 bases from V and 4 from J; bases not matched to a gene: 13. CDR3 size: 17 residues. Looked up from germline, CDR1 is LGHNA and CDR2 is YSLEER. The chain's CDR3 is CASSRRPAGAVPDTQYF. The CDR3, as DNA: TGCGCCAGCAGCCGAAGACCAGCGGGAGCAGTCCCAGATACGCAGTATTTT.

This clonotype was seen at least ten times. The chain couples TRBV29-1 to TRBJ2-1; D might be TRBD2 (6 bases). Trimming cost V 4 bases and J 7 bases, with 17 bases left between them. This CDR3 is 14 amino acids long. Germline CDR1 reads SQVTM; CDR2 reads ANQGSEA. The CDR3 sequence: CSVVPGTAPNEQFF. The DNA of the CDR3 is TGCAGCGTTGTACCCGGGACTGCCCCTAATGAGCAGTTCTTC.

This rearrangement joins TRBV5-1 to TRBJ2-7, with D maybe TRBD1 (6 bases). The germline V and J ends were trimmed by 0 bases and 2 bases, with 9 bases remaining between them. The germline gives CDR1 SGHRS, CDR2 YFSETQ. The CDR3 is 14 amino acids. CDR3 sequence reads: CASSLDRVAYEQYF. The DNA for the CDR3 is TGCGCCAGCAGCTTGGACAGGGTGGCCTACGAGCAGTACTTC.

V gene TRBV6-1 combines with J gene TRBJ2-3; possible D gene TRBD1, 6 bases. V lost 8 bases, J lost 0 bases, and 15 bases lay in between. The CDR3 is 15 amino acids. The germline V gene has CDR1 MNHNS and CDR2 SASEGT. CDR3 sequence reads: CASAGQTSSTDTQYF. For the CDR3, the DNA is TGTGCCAGCGCCGGACAGACCTCTAGCACAGATACGCAGTATTTT.

This clonotype was observed once. This may be a read error, as it is one base from a much larger clone. V and J are TRBV2 and TRBJ2-2; possible D gene TRBD2, 5 bases. Germline-derived CDR1 and CDR2 are SNHLY and FYNNEI. This CDR3 has 14 residues. The CDR3 sequence: CASKGLGNTGEPFF. The CDR3 nucleotides read TGTGCCAGCAAGGGCCTAGGGAACACCGGGGAGCCGTTTTTT. The complete variable domain, with remaining parts taken from reference TRBV2 and TRBJ2-2, reads EPEVTQTPSHQVTQMGQEVILRCVPISNHLYFYWYRQILGQKVEFLVSFYNNEISEKSEIFDDQFSVERPDGSNFTLKIRSTKLEDSAMYFCASKGLGNTGEPFFGEGSRLTVL.

This clonotype was seen more than once but under ten times. This rearrangement joins TRBV5-1 to TRBJ2-7; possible D gene TRBD1, 6 bases. Germline V CDR1 and CDR2: SGHRS, YFSETQ. V lost 1 base, J lost 7 bases, and 12 bases lay in between. The CDR3 runs to 13 residues. CDR3 sequence reads: CASSLWTEGEQYF. CDR3 coding DNA: TGCGCCAGCAGCTTGTGGACAGAAGGGGAGCAGTACTTC.

This clonotype was detected only a few times. The DNA for the CDR3 is TGCAGTGCTAGGGACCTTGGGACCTTCCAAGAGACCCAGTACTTC. Protein product: CSARDLGTFQETQYF. V usage is TRBV20-1 and J usage is TRBJ2-5; either TRBD1 or TRBD2 may supply D (5 bases each). The CDR3 covers 15 residues. Trimming stripped 3 bases from V and 1 base from J, with 15 bases between. The germline V gene has CDR1 DFQATT and CDR2 SNEGSKA (reference sequence).

The rearrangement uses TRBV27 and TRBJ1-1, with TRBD1 identical over 10 bases. This CDR3 contains 16 residues. CDR1 MNHEY and CDR2 SMNVEV come from the germline V gene (reference sequence). V was pared by 5 bases and J by 0 bases, with 6 bases of the junction left unmatched. CDR3 nucleotide sequence: TGTGCCAGCAGTCCCGGACAGGGGGGCATGAACACTGAAGCTTTCTTT. It codes for CASSPGQGGMNTEAFF.

The chain links TRBV30 to TRBJ2-4; D might be TRBD1 or TRBD2, each matching 6 bases. V was clipped by 0 bases and J by 6 bases, with 12 bases between them. This CDR3 region has 14 residues. The germline V gene has CDR1 GTSNPN and CDR2 SVGIG (reference sequence). CDR3: CAWSVGGSGNIQYF. The CDR3 nucleotides read TGTGCCTGGAGTGTAGGGGGGTCGGGAAACATTCAGTACTTC.

In its sample, this clonotype was seen a few times. This rearrangement joins TRBV5-1 to TRBJ1-5; D gene uncertain. This CDR3 has 14 amino acids. V lost 4 bases and J 4 bases, leaving 12 bases between the germline ends. The germline V gene encodes CDR1 SGHRS and CDR2 YFSETQ. CDR3 sequence: CASSVDGRNQPQHF. CDR3 sequence (DNA): TGCGCCAGCAGCGTGGACGGACGGAATCAGCCCCAGCATTTT.

This clonotype showed up just a few times. The J gene is TRBJ1-6, the V gene TRBV5-8; 10 nucleotides match TRBD1. J lost 8 bases, V lost 3 bases, and 8 bases had no gene match. This CDR3 spans 16 amino acids. CDR1 SGHTS and CDR2 YDEGEE come from the germline V gene. The CDR3 coding sequence is TGTGCCAGCAGCTCATGGGACAGGGGTCTCTATTCACCCCTCCACTTT. Protein product: CASSSWDRGLYSPLHF.

V is TRBV20-1 and J is TRBJ1-1; D uncertain. V dropped 6 bases and J dropped 4 bases, with 12 bases sitting between them. The CDR3 extends over 12 amino acids. Germline CDR1 is DFQATT and CDR2 is SNEGSKA (reference sequence). CDR3 residues: CSARTWGTEAFF. The CDR3 DNA is TGCAGTGCACGGACTTGGGGCACTGAAGCTTTCTTT.

The chain employs TRBV6-5 and TRBJ2-1; TRBD1 might be the D (6 bases). The germline V gene encodes CDR1 MNHEY and CDR2 SVGAGI. The V gene lost 2 bases and the J gene lost 10 bases, with 15 bases spanning the gap. The CDR3 totals 14 residues. The CDR3 DNA reads as TGTGCCAGCAGTTACCAGACAGGCCCATGGGAGCAGTTCTTC. This translates into CASSYQTGPWEQFF.

This sequence joins TRBV7-2 and TRBJ2-1; 8 nucleotides agree with TRBD2. The CDR3 is 14 residues long. Germline V lookup: CDR1 SGHTA, CDR2 FQGNSA. Germline trimming cut 2 bases from V and 7 bases from J; bases unmatched to any gene: 4. This CDR3 is CASSLNGRVNEQFF. The CDR3 nucleotides read TGTGCCAGCAGCTTAAACGGGAGGGTAAATGAGCAGTTCTTC.